This entry lists 17 T cell receptor beta chains sequenced from one sample in a study of monozygotic twins with inflammatory bowel disease. Each CDR3 protein gets one entry in TCRdb, which reprocessed the 5' RACE reads and gives no DNA. Recorded for this sample: 200,000 to 250,000 distinct CDR3 sequences. Sequenced: blood. The receptors derive from a human donor with ulcerative colitis or Crohn's disease, or a healthy co-twin of an affected twin (not recorded which).

This rearrangement joins TRBV3-1 to TRBJ2-3; TCRdb's D call of TRBD1 is untestable without DNA. CDR1 and CDR2 from the germline V gene are LGHDT and YNNKEL (reference sequence). The CDR3 contains 15 residues. The chain's CDR3 is CASSKSPGGTDTQYF.

The rearrangement links TRBV6-1 to TRBJ1-2. Germline V lookup: CDR1 MNHNS, CDR2 SASEGT. CDR3 size: 13 residues. CDR3 amino acids: CASSEGPIYGYTF.

The rearrangement links TRBV9 to TRBJ1-6. The CDR3 has 15 amino acids. The germline CDR1 and CDR2 sequences are SGDLS and YYNGEE. CDR3 amino acids: CASSVGPDYNSPLHF.

The V and J genes are TRBV10-3 and TRBJ2-7; the TCRdb D gene call, TRBD1, has no DNA to confirm it. The CDR3 consists of 13 residues. The germline V gene encodes CDR1 ENHRY and CDR2 SYGVKD. The CDR3 reads CAISGQGRYEQYF.

The chain uses TRBV20-1 and TRBJ2-3. Germline values: CDR1 DFQATT, CDR2 SNEGSKA (reference sequence). The CDR3 covers 15 residues. The CDR3 reads CSARNGEIGTDTQYF.

The J gene is TRBJ1-5, the V gene TRBV5-1; TCRdb outputs TRBD1, but without DNA this stays unchecked. Germline values: CDR1 SGHRS, CDR2 YFSETQ. The CDR3 sequence is 15 residues long. The CDR3 is CASSFSGAFNQPQHF.

The chain recombines TRBV4-1 with TRBJ1-2. CDR1 is MGHRA, CDR2 YSYEKL, per germline. The CDR3 sequence is 15 residues long. CDR3 sequence: CASSQRELGNYGYTF.

The chain employs TRBV19 and TRBJ2-3; no DNA is available, so the TRBD2 call from TCRdb remains unchecked. The CDR3 sequence is 15 residues long. Germline V lookup: CDR1 LNHDA, CDR2 SQIVND (reference sequence). CDR3 amino acids: CASSMGRARTDTQYF.

CDR3 loop: CSASGSRVYGYTF. The V and J genes are TRBV20-1 and TRBJ1-2. The germline V gene encodes CDR1 DFQATT and CDR2 SNEGSKA (reference sequence). The CDR3 is made up of 13 amino acids.

V is TRBV20-1 and J is TRBJ2-6. The V gene's germline CDR1 is DFQATT and CDR2 SNEGSKA (reference sequence). The CDR3 sequence is 13 residues long. The CDR3: CSAQRLGANVLTF.

V is TRBV5-1 and J is TRBJ2-1; no DNA is available, so the TRBD2 call from TCRdb remains unchecked. CDR1 and CDR2 from the germline V gene are SGHRS and YFSETQ. The CDR3 spans 14 residues. The CDR3 sequence is CASSSGTSGNEQFF. Together with reference TRBV5-1 and TRBJ2-1, the CDR3 gives the full variable domain: KAGVTQTPRYLIKTRGQQVTLSCSPISGHRSVSWYQQTPGQGLQFLFEYFSETQRNKGNFPGRFSGRQFSNSRSEMNVSTLELGDSALYLCASSSGTSGNEQFFGPGTRLTVL.

This sequence joins TRBV5-1 and TRBJ1-6; TCRdb indicates TRBD1, and absent DNA this call remains unverified. Germline V gene lookup returns CDR1 SGHRS and CDR2 YFSETQ. The CDR3 has 13 amino acids. CDR3 sequence: CASRLEGYSPLHF. The complete variable domain, with remaining parts taken from reference TRBV5-1 and TRBJ1-6, reads KAGVTQTPRYLIKTRGQQVTLSCSPISGHRSVSWYQQTPGQGLQFLFEYFSETQRNKGNFPGRFSGRQFSNSRSEMNVSTLELGDSALYLCASRLEGYSPLHFGNGTRLTVT.

This chain uses TRBV18 with TRBJ1-1. This CDR3 comprises 14 residues. Germline values: CDR1 KGHSH, CDR2 LQKENI. This CDR3 is CASSGVDINTEPFF.

The chain links TRBV12-3 or TRBV12-4 to TRBJ1-5; the TCRdb D gene call, TRBD1, has no DNA to confirm it. The CDR3 is 15 residues long. This CDR3 reads CASLSREGSNQPQHF.

V is TRBV7-8 and J is TRBJ2-3. CDR1 and CDR2 from the germline V gene are SGHVS and FQNEAQ. The CDR3 totals 16 residues. The CDR3 sequence is CASSLVWYQTTDTQYF.

This rearrangement joins TRBV27 to TRBJ2-7; the TRBD2 assignment by TCRdb is unverifiable without DNA. This CDR3 comprises 15 residues. Germline CDR1 and CDR2: MNHEY and SMNVEV (reference sequence). CDR3 protein: CASSFSGNPSYEQYF.

The chain carries TRBV5-6 and TRBJ2-1; TCRdb's assignment of TRBD2 cannot be checked, as there is no DNA. From germline, CDR1 is SGHDT and CDR2 YYEEEE. The CDR3 length is 15 residues. The CDR3 spells CASSQGLADYNEQFF. Based on the CDR3 plus reference TRBV5-6 and TRBJ2-1, the full variable domain is DAGVTQSPTHLIKTRGQQVTLRCSPKSGHDTVSWYQQALGQGPQFIFQYYEEEERQRGNFPDRFSGHQFPNYSSELNVNALLLGDSALYLCASSQGLADYNEQFFGPGTRLTVL.